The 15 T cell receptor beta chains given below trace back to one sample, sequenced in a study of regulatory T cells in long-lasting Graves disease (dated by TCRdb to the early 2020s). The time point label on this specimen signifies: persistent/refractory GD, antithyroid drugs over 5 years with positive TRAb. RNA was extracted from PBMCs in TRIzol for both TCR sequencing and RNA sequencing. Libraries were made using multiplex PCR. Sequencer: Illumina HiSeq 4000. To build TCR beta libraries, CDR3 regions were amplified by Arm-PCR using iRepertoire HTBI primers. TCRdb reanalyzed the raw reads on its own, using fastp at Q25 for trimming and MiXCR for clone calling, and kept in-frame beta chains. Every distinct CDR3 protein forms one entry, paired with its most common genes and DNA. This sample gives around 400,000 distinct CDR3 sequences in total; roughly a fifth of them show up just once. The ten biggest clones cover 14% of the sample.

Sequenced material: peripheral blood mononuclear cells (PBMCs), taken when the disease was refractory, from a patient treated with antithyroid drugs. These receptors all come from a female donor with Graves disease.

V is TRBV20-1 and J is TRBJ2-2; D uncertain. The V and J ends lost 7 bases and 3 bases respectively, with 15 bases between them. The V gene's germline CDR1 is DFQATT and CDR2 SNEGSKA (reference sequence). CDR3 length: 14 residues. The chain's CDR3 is CSVKVGVDTGELFF. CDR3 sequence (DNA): TGCAGTGTTAAGGTGGGCGTAGACACCGGGGAGCTGTTTTTT.

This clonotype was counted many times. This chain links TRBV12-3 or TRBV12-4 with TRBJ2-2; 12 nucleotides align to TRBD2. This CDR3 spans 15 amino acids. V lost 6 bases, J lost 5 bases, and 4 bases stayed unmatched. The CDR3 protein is CASSTTSGSTGELFF. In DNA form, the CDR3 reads TGTGCCAGCAGCACGACTAGCGGGAGTACCGGGGAGCTGTTTTTT.

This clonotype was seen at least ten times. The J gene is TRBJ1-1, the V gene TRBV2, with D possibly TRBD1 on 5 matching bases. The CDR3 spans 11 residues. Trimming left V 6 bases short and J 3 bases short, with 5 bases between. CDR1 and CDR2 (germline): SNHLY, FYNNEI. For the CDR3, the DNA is TGTGCCAGCAGAGGGGACACTGAAGCTTTCTTT. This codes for CASRGDTEAFF.

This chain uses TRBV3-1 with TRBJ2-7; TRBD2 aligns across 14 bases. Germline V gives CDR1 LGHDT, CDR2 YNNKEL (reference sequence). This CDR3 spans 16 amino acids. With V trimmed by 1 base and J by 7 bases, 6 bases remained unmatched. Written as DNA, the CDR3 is TGTGCCAGCAGCCAAGGACTAGCGGGAGGGCCTGAAGAGCAGTACTTC. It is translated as CASSQGLAGGPEEQYF.

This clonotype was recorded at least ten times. The CDR3 loop reads CASSISRVVAKNIQYF. As DNA, the CDR3 is TGTGCCAGCAGTATTTCCCGGGTGGTAGCCAAAAACATTCAGTACTTC. This chain links TRBV2 with TRBJ2-4; D call uncertain. V lost 5 bases and J 0 bases, leaving 14 bases between the germline ends. There are 16 residues in the CDR3. CDR1 is SNHLY and CDR2 is FYNNEI in the germline V gene.

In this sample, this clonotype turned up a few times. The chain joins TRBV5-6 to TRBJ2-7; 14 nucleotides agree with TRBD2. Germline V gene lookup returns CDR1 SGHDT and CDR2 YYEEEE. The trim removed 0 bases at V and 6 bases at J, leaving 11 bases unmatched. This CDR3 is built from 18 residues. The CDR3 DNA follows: TGTGCCAGCAGCTTGGGCCGTGGGGGACTAGCGGGAGTTGCCGAGCAGTACTTC. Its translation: CASSLGRGGLAGVAEQYF.

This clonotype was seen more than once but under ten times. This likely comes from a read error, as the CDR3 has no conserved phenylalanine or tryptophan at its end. The CDR3 DNA is TGTGCCAGCAGTAAGGGCAGCGGGAGTTTAACCGGGGAGCTGTTTCTT. Its protein is CASSKGSGSLTGELFL. The chain employs TRBV28 and TRBJ2-2; 8 bases agree with TRBD2. Looked up from germline, CDR1 is MDHEN and CDR2 is SYDVKM. The CDR3 is 16 residues long. Losses at the gene ends were 5 bases for V and 5 bases for J; bases not matched to a gene: 10.

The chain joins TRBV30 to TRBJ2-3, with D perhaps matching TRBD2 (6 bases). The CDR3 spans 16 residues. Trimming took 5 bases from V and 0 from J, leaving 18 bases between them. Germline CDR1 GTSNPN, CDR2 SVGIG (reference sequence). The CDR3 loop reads CAWGFSPGVSTDTQYF. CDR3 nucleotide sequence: TGTGCCTGGGGTTTTTCCCCGGGGGTAAGCACAGATACGCAGTATTTT.

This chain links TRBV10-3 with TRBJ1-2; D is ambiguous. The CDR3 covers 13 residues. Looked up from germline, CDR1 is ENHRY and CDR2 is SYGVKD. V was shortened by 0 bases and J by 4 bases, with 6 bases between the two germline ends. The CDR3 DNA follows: TGTGCCATCAGTGAGTCGAGGCCCTATGGCTACACCTTC. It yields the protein CAISESRPYGYTF.

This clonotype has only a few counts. CDR3 bases: TGTGCCAGCAGAGTGACAGTTTCTGGAAACACCATATATTTT. Residues: CASRVTVSGNTIYF. The V gene is TRBV2, the J gene TRBJ1-3; D possibly corresponds to TRBD1 (5 bases). The CDR3 sequence is 14 residues long. V lost 6 bases to trimming and J lost 1 base, with 10 bases between them. Germline-derived CDR1 and CDR2 are SNHLY and FYNNEI.

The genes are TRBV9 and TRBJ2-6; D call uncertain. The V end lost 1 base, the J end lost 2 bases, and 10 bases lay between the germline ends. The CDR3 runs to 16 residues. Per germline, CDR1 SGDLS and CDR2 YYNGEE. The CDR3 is CASSVNQATGANVLTF. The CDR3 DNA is TGTGCCAGCAGCGTAAATCAGGCCACTGGGGCCAACGTCCTGACTTTC.

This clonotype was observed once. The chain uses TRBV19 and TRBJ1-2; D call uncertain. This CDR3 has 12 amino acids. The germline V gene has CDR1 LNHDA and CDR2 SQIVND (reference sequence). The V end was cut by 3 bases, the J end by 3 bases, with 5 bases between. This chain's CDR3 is CASSISDYGYTF. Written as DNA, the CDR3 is TGTGCCAGTAGTATCTCGGACTATGGCTACACCTTC.

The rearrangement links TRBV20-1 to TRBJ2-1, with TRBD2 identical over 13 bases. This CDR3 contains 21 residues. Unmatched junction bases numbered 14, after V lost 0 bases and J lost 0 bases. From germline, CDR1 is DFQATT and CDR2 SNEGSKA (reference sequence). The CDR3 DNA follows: TGCAGTGCTAGAGAAAGGTCGGGACTAGCGGGACCAACCCGCTCCTACAATGAGCAGTTCTTC. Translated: CSARERSGLAGPTRSYNEQFF.

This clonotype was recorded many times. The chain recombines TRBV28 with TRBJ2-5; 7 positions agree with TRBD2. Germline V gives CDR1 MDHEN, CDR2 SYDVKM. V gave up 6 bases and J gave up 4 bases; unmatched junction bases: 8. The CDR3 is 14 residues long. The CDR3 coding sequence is TGTGCCAGCAGCTTCCCCCGCGGGGGAGAGACCCAGTACTTC. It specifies CASSFPRGGETQYF.

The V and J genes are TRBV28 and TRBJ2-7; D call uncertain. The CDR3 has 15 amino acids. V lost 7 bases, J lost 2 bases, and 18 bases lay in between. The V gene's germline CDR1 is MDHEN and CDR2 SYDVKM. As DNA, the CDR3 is TGTGCCAGCACCACCCTCGGATTAGGCACCTACGAGCAGTACTTC. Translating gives CASTTLGLGTYEQYF. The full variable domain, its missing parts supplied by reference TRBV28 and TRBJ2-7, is DVKVTQSSRYLVKRTGEKVFLECVQDMDHENMFWYRQDPGLGLRLIYFSYDVKMKEKGDIPEGYSVSREKKERFSLILESASTNQTSMYLCASTTLGLGTYEQYFGPGTRLTVT.